This T cell receptor (beta chain) was recorded in a study of liver allograft versus peripheral blood T cells. Study-level information: The authors compared T cell receptor repertoires in transplanted livers with those in the peripheral blood of recipients.

Points from the study as a whole: Within liver allografts, T cell receptor repertoires were reportedly different from those in peripheral blood.

Via MiXCR, TCRdb re-called the reads, giving one row per CDR3 protein. The table has approximately 3,000 distinct CDR3 sequences, 16% seen once. This CDR3 is built from 16 residues. The germline V gene encodes CDR1 KGHSH and CDR2 LQKENI. V gave up 3 bases and J gave up 0 bases; unmatched junction bases: 5. This clonotype occurred a few times. As yet, its antigen is unknown. The TCR sequence derives from a human patient who had a liver transplant. A subset of T cells may come from the graft donor. This chain links TRBV18 with TRBJ1-1, with 9 bases identical to TRBD1. In DNA form, the CDR3 reads TGTGCCAGCTCACCCGGGACAGGGATTATGAACACTGAAGCTTTCTTT. This translates into CASSPGTGIMNTEAFF.